These 13 T cell receptor beta chains came from one sample sequenced in a study of early T cells in non-severe SARS-CoV-2 infection (dated by TCRdb to the early 2020s). The method was 5' RACE. Sequenced using a NextSeq 500. Through fastp at Q25 and MiXCR, TCRdb rebuilt clones from the public reads, retaining in-frame beta chains. Rows with a matching CDR3 protein are joined into one entry that keeps the most common DNA and genes. The sample table records about 60,000 distinct CDR3 sequences; roughly an eighth of these occur just once. Approximately 4.8% of the sample is in the top ten clones. Source material: whole blood. The receptor set was obtained from an adult who was a healthcare worker with PCR-confirmed SARS-CoV-2 infection or an uninfected control (not recorded which).

V usage is TRBV11-2 and J usage is TRBJ2-5; tentatively, D is TRBD1 (6 bases). From germline, CDR1 is SGHAT and CDR2 FQNNGV. The CDR3 sequence is 14 residues long. V dropped 6 bases and J dropped 7 bases, with 18 bases sitting between them. Here the CDR3 DNA reads TGTGCCAGCAGAAGGGGACATTCAAGCCCGACCCAGTACTTC. Its translation is CASRRGHSSPTQYF. Looking up the rest from reference TRBV11-2 and TRBJ2-5 gives the full variable domain: EAGVAQSPRYKIIEKRQSVAFWCNPISGHATLYWYQQILGQGPKLLIQFQNNGVVDDSQLPKDRFSAERLKGVDSTLKIQPAKLEDSAVYLCASRRGHSSPTQYFGPGTRLLVL.

The chain recombines TRBV10-3 with TRBJ2-2; 7 nucleotides line up with TRBD1. The germline gives CDR1 ENHRY, CDR2 SYGVKD. V lost 2 bases to trimming and J lost 6 bases; unmatched junction nucleotides: 9. The CDR3 is made up of 16 amino acids. CDR3 in DNA: TGTGCCATCAGTGAGCCAGGGGGTTCCAAGGCCGGGGAGCTGTTTTTT. This codes for CAISEPGGSKAGELFF.

This clonotype was detected only a few times. V and J are TRBV9 and TRBJ2-3; D unresolved. V lost 0 bases, J lost 6 bases, and 14 bases lay in between. This CDR3 comprises 15 residues. CDR1 is SGDLS, CDR2 YYNGEE, per germline. The CDR3 DNA follows: TGTGCCAGCAGCGTAGGGATTTCCCTTAGCGATACGCAGTATTTT. Its protein is CASSVGISLSDTQYF.

The chain links TRBV9 to TRBJ2-7, with 8 bases lining up with TRBD1. From germline, CDR1 is SGDLS and CDR2 YYNGEE. Trimming took 3 bases from V and 0 from J; bases not matched to a gene: 2. The CDR3 spans 14 residues. The CDR3 region has the DNA TGTGCCAGCAGCGCCCAGGGGGCCTCCTACGAGCAGTACTTC. Its protein product is CASSAQGASYEQYF. Complete variable domain (other parts from reference TRBV9 and TRBJ2-7): DSGVTQTPKHLITATGQRVTLRCSPRSGDLSVYWYQQSLDQGLQFLIQYYNGEERAKGNILERFSAQQFPDLHSELNLSSLELGDSALYFCASSAQGASYEQYFGPGTRLTVT.

This clonotype has ten or more counts. This chain connects TRBV28 to TRBJ1-6, with D uncertain. The CDR3 sequence is 15 residues long. Germline V gives CDR1 MDHEN, CDR2 SYDVKM. Trimming shortened V by 6 bases and J by 7 bases, and 16 bases separated the two germline ends. As DNA, the CDR3 is TGTGCCAGCAGCCTAAGAGGGATTCTGAATTCACCCCTCCACTTT. It translates to CASSLRGILNSPLHF.

This clonotype showed up just a few times. The J gene is TRBJ2-1, the V gene TRBV11-2; 9 nucleotides agree with TRBD1. Germline V gives CDR1 SGHAT, CDR2 FQNNGV. The CDR3 consists of 15 residues. V lost 5 bases and J lost 2; bases outside the gene matches: 4. CDR3 in amino acids: CASSMTGGTYNEQFF. The CDR3 coding sequence is TGTGCCAGCAGCATGACAGGGGGGACCTACAATGAGCAGTTCTTC.

This clonotype turned up a few times. The chain is built from TRBV29-1 and TRBJ1-3; D unresolved. Germline-derived CDR1 and CDR2 are SQVTM and ANQGSEA. The CDR3 is 16 amino acids. V was pared by 2 bases and J by 4 bases, with 18 bases between. Here the CDR3 reads CSVELGLGSTGNTIYF. In nucleotides, the CDR3 is TGCAGCGTTGAATTGGGATTGGGGTCGACAGGAAACACCATATATTTT.

This clonotype was detected only once. J is TRBJ2-1 and V is TRBV5-1, with 10 bases aligning to TRBD2. This CDR3 region has 19 residues. From germline, CDR1 is SGHRS and CDR2 YFSETQ. Unmatched junction bases numbered 12, after V lost 0 bases and J lost 3 bases. In DNA form, the CDR3 reads TGCGCCAGCAGCTTGGTTCTGAGCGGGAGGGGGAATCGCTACAATGAGCAGTTCTTC. Protein: CASSLVLSGRGNRYNEQFF.

The sample holds many counts of this clonotype. As DNA, the CDR3 is TGTGCCAGCAGCTTACTAGCCACCGGGGAGCTGTTTTTT. Amino acid sequence: CASSLLATGELFF. This rearrangement joins TRBV7-2 to TRBJ2-2, with TRBD2 as a possible D gene (5 bases). The germline V gene has CDR1 SGHTA and CDR2 FQGNSA. The CDR3 contains 13 residues. V was clipped by 2 bases and J by 4 bases, with 5 bases between them.

This clonotype was counted at least ten times. The chain is built from TRBV7-6 and TRBJ2-2; TRBD1 agrees at 8 bases. V trimming: 7 bases; J trimming: 5 bases; junction bases outside the gene matches: 6. The germline V gene has CDR1 SGHVS and CDR2 FNYEAQ. This CDR3 contains 14 residues. CDR3 sequence reads: CASNQGARTGELFF. In nucleotides, the CDR3 is TGTGCCAGCAACCAGGGGGCGAGGACCGGGGAGCTGTTTTTT.

This clonotype has a handful of counts. The chain carries TRBV15 and TRBJ2-7, with D unclear. Germline CDR1 is LNHNV and CDR2 is YYDKDF (reference sequence). The CDR3 is 12 amino acids. The V gene lost 2 bases and the J gene lost 3 bases, with 5 bases spanning the gap. In DNA form, the CDR3 reads TGTGCCACCAGCAGAAACCTCTACGAGCAGTACTTC. Encoded protein: CATSRNLYEQYF.

The genes are TRBV28 and TRBJ2-4; possibly TRBD2 for D (6 bases). The germline CDR1 and CDR2 sequences are MDHEN and SYDVKM. There are 14 residues in the CDR3. The V end was cut by 7 bases, the J end by 3 bases, with 13 bases between. This chain's CDR3 is CASTVGGGKNIQYF. The DNA of the CDR3 is TGTGCCAGCACCGTGGGGGGTGGCAAAAACATTCAGTACTTC. Drawing the rest from reference TRBV28 and TRBJ2-4, the complete variable domain is DVKVTQSSRYLVKRTGEKVFLECVQDMDHENMFWYRQDPGLGLRLIYFSYDVKMKEKGDIPEGYSVSREKKERFSLILESASTNQTSMYLCASTVGGGKNIQYFGAGTRLSVL.

The chain carries TRBV20-1 and TRBJ2-4; the D gene is possibly TRBD1 (5 bases). The CDR3 has 15 amino acids. CDR1 and CDR2 from the germline V gene are DFQATT and SNEGSKA (reference sequence). Trimming cost V 3 bases and J 3 bases, with 15 bases left between them. The CDR3 DNA reads as TGCAGTGCTAGTCCCAGGGTGTCTGGCAAAAACATTCAGTACTTC. Translated, it gives CSASPRVSGKNIQYF.